The clone carrying this T cell receptor (beta chain) occurred many times. This sample stems from a study of CDR3 diversity in severe acne. This CDR3 comprises 20 residues. Germline V gene sequence: CDR1 SNHLY, CDR2 FYNNEI. The V gene lost 4 bases and the J gene lost 0 bases, with 22 bases spanning the gap. TCRdb independently ran MiXCR on the PCR reads; one entry per CDR3 protein. The sample lists about 84,000 distinct CDR3 sequences, under 60% seen once, with 14% in the top ten. Sequencing was performed on blood. The genes are TRBV2 and TRBJ2-6; the D gene is possibly TRBD2 (5 bases). The origin of this receptor is a male donor in good health, without acne. The CDR3: CASSVFGKLERGSGANVLTF. The CDR3 DNA reads as TGTGCCAGCAGTGTTTTTGGCAAACTCGAACGGGGCTCTGGGGCCAACGTCCTGACTTTC.